This T cell receptor (beta chain) emerged from a study of blood T cell repertoires in COVID-19. Across the whole study: Some COVID-19 samples were acute and others convalescent; all came from the United States, Italy and Spain.

Participants spanned ages roughly 18 to 90 years and resided in fewer than 30 US areas. All exposed participants met a person with COVID-19 within 2 weeks before entering the study. The CDR3 runs 16 residues. The V end lost 1 base, the J end lost 2 bases, and 13 bases lay between the germline ends. CDR1 and CDR2 (germline): SGHVS, FQNEAQ. Authors' processing steps: Amplification from reference gene primers served as the basis for estimated nucleated cell counts. Method: immunoSEQ multiplex PCR; TCRdb's copy keeps in-frame clones and lacks some. Clone size and V and J calls were adopted from that table, with D and trimming inferred from the DNA. The sample lists about 320,000 clones; 85% were seen once.

What was sequenced was PBMCs or T cells enriched from blood (not recorded which). The chain recombines TRBV7-8 with TRBJ2-3; D perhaps matches TRBD1 (6 bases). The receptor was derived from a woman aged 25 to 39 who had been exposed to COVID-19. The CDR3 DNA follows: TGTGCCAGCAGCTTAGAGACAGGCCCAGACACAGATACGCAGTATTTT. Residues: CASSLETGPDTDTQYF.